This is a list of T cell receptor beta chains from one sample in a study of T cell responses to AZD1222 COVID-19 vaccine. Assay: immunoSEQ multiplex PCR; the TCRdb copy retains only in-frame clones and omits some. The sample yields tens of thousands of clones, 65% to 85% seen once. The sample here was peripheral blood, taken on day 0 of AZD1222 vaccination. The receptors shown here come from an adult in good health. CDR3s include the opening cysteine and the closing phenylalanine or tryptophan. The D gene is left open where the match is weak. Clone sizes are given selectively: once, few, many, or a class where the clone is expanded.

V gene: TRBV7-9; D gene: TRBD2; clone size: .; J gene: TRBJ2-1; CDR3 protein: CASSASSGMLGNEQFF; CDR3 DNA: TGTGCCAGCAGCGCCTCTAGCGGGATGTTGGGCAATGAGCAGTTCTTC
V gene: TRBV11-2; D gene: TRBD2; clone size: .; J gene: TRBJ2-7; CDR3 protein: CASSIDLSGATWQYF; CDR3 DNA: TGTGCCAGCAGCATAGACCTTAGCGGGGCGACGTGGCAGTACTTC
V gene: TRBV5-8; D gene: .; clone size: once; J gene: TRBJ2-2; CDR3 protein: CASSLPRGANTGELFF; CDR3 DNA: TGTGCCAGCAGCTTGCCCAGGGGAGCGAACACCGGGGAGCTGTTTTTT
V gene: TRBV2; D gene: .; clone size: .; J gene: TRBJ2-5; CDR3 protein: CASSEALPRGRETQYF; CDR3 DNA: TGTGCCAGCAGTGAAGCGCTTCCCAGGGGACGAGAGACCCAGTACTTC
V gene: TRBV11-2; D gene: TRBD2; clone size: .; J gene: TRBJ2-1; CDR3 protein: CASSSLAGGNNEQFF; CDR3 DNA: TGTGCCAGCAGCTCACTAGCGGGGGGTAACAATGAGCAGTTCTTC
V gene: TRBV7-6; D gene: TRBD1; clone size: .; J gene: TRBJ2-2; CDR3 protein: CASSPTGAPGELFF; CDR3 DNA: TGTGCCAGCAGCCCGACAGGGGCCCCCGGGGAGCTGTTTTTT
V gene: TRBV6-5; D gene: .; clone size: many; J gene: TRBJ1-6; CDR3 protein: CASSYGGNGSPLHF; CDR3 DNA: TGTGCCAGCAGCTACGGGGGCAATGGTTCACCCCTCCACTTT
V gene: TRBV28; D gene: TRBD1; clone size: .; J gene: TRBJ1-1; CDR3 protein: CASSSNPGQGNTEAFF; CDR3 DNA: TGTGCCAGCAGTTCGAACCCGGGACAGGGGAATACTGAAGCTTTCTTT
V gene: TRBV6-1; D gene: .; clone size: .; J gene: TRBJ1-5; CDR3 protein: CASSDPGNQPQHF; CDR3 DNA: TGTGCCAGCAGTGATCCGGGGAATCAGCCCCAGCATTTT
V gene: TRBV28; D gene: .; clone size: .; J gene: TRBJ2-7; CDR3 protein: CASSYGFGYEQYF; CDR3 DNA: TGTGCCAGCAGTTACGGTTTTGGTTACGAGCAGTACTTC
V gene: TRBV6-2/TRBV6-3; D gene: .; clone size: .; J gene: TRBJ1-2; CDR3 protein: CASSYGTSDSYGYTF; CDR3 DNA: TGTGCCAGCAGTTACGGGACCTCAGATTCCTATGGCTACACCTTC
V gene: TRBV7-9; D gene: TRBD1; clone size: .; J gene: TRBJ1-2; CDR3 protein: CASSLETGTGRGYTF; CDR3 DNA: TGTGCCAGCAGCTTGGAGACCGGGACAGGTCGAGGCTACACCTTC
V gene: TRBV5-1; D gene: .; clone size: .; J gene: TRBJ2-5; CDR3 protein: CASSPGAEETQYF; CDR3 DNA: TGCGCCAGCAGCCCGGGGGCAGAAGAGACCCAGTACTTC
V gene: TRBV27; D gene: TRBD1; clone size: .; J gene: TRBJ2-3; CDR3 protein: CASSRDRGADTQYF; CDR3 DNA: TGTGCCAGCAGCCGGGACAGGGGAGCAGATACGCAGTATTTT
V gene: TRBV10-3; D gene: .; clone size: .; J gene: TRBJ2-5; CDR3 protein: CAIRGASTQETQYF; CDR3 DNA: TGTGCCATCAGGGGGGCATCTACCCAAGAGACCCAGTACTTC
V gene: TRBV5-6; D gene: TRBD2; clone size: .; J gene: TRBJ2-3; CDR3 protein: CASSPQGTSGRVVIDTQYF; CDR3 DNA: TGTGCCAGCAGCCCTCAAGGGACTAGCGGGAGAGTAGTGATAGATACGCAGTATTTT
V gene: TRBV6-7; D gene: .; clone size: once; J gene: TRBJ1-3; CDR3 protein: CASSYSIVNSGNTIYF; CDR3 DNA: TGTGCCAGCAGTTACTCGATCGTCAACTCTGGAAACACCATATATTTT
V gene: TRBV7-2; D gene: .; clone size: .; J gene: TRBJ1-6; CDR3 protein: CASSLEGGYSYNSPLHF; CDR3 DNA: TGTGCCAGCAGCTTAGAGGGAGGGTACTCCTATAATTCACCCCTCCACTTT
V gene: TRBV29-1; D gene: .; clone size: .; J gene: TRBJ1-1; CDR3 protein: CSVTREVNTEAFF; CDR3 DNA: TGCAGCGTTACTAGGGAGGTGAACACTGAAGCTTTCTTT
V gene: TRBV3-1/TRBV3-2; D gene: .; clone size: .; J gene: TRBJ1-2; CDR3 protein: CASSQGSGNYGYTF; CDR3 DNA: TGTGCCAGCAGCCAAGGTAGTGGGAACTATGGCTACACCTTC
V gene: TRBV6-5; D gene: .; clone size: .; J gene: TRBJ2-1; CDR3 protein: CASRSEGAGMEAQFF; CDR3 DNA: TGTGCCAGCAGGTCCGAGGGGGCGGGGATGGAGGCCCAGTTCTTC
V gene: TRBV3-1/TRBV3-2; D gene: TRBD1; clone size: once; J gene: TRBJ1-1; CDR3 protein: CASSQRDRVPEAFF; CDR3 DNA: TGTGCCAGCAGCCAACGGGACAGGGTTCCTGAAGCTTTCTTT
V gene: TRBV23-1; D gene: .; clone size: .; J gene: TRBJ2-1; CDR3 protein: CARGLDEQFF; CDR3 DNA: TGCGCCCGTGGCCTGGATGAGCAGTTCTTC
V gene: TRBV5-6; D gene: .; clone size: few; J gene: TRBJ1-2; CDR3 protein: CASSFQGSYGYTF; CDR3 DNA: TGTGCCAGCAGCTTTCAAGGGTCCTATGGCTACACCTTC
V gene: TRBV3-1/TRBV3-2; D gene: .; clone size: .; J gene: TRBJ1-1; CDR3 protein: CASSPKWGSNTEAFF; CDR3 DNA: TGTGCCAGCAGCCCTAAATGGGGGTCGAACACTGAAGCTTTCTTT
V gene: TRBV4-2; D gene: TRBD2; clone size: .; J gene: TRBJ2-7; CDR3 protein: CASSQGLASSYEQYF; CDR3 DNA: TGTGCCAGCAGCCAAGGACTAGCGAGCTCCTACGAGCAGTACTTC